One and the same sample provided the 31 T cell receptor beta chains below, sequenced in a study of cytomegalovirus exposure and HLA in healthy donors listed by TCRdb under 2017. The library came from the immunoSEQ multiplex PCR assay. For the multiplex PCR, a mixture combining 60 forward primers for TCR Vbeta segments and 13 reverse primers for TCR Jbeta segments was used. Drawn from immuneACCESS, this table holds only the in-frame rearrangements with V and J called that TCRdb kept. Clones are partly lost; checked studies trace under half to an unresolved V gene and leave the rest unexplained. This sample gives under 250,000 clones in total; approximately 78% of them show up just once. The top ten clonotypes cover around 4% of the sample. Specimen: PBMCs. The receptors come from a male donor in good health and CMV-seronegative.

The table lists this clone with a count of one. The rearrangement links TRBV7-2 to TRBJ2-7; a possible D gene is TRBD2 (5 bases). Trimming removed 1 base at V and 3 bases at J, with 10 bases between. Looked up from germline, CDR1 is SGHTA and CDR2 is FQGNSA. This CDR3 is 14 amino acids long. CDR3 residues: CASSLGGRDYEQYF. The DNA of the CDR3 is TGTGCCAGCAGCTTAGGAGGCCGGGACTACGAGCAGTACTTC.

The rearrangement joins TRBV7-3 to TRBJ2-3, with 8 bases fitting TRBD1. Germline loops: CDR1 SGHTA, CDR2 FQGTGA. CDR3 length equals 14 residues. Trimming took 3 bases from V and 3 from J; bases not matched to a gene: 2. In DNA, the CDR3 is TGTGCCAGCAGCTTCGACAGGGGTACAGATACGCAGTATTTT. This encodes CASSFDRGTDTQYF.

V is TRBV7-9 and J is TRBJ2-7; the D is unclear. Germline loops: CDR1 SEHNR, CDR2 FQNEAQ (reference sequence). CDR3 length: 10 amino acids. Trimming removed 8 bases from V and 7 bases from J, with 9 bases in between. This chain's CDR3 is CASPDSEQYF. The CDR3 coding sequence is TGTGCCAGCCCAGATTCTGAGCAGTACTTC.

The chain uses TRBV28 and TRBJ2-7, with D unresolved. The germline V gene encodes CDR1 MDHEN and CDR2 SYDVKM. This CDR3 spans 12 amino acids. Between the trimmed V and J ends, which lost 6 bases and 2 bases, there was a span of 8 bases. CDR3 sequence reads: CASSIPAYEQYF. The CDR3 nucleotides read TGTGCCAGCAGCATACCAGCCTACGAGCAGTACTTC.

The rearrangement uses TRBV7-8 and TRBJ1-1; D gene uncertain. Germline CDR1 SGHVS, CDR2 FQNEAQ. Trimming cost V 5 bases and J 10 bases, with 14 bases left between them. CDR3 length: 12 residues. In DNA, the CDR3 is TGTGCCAGCAGCCCGGACTGGGGTCGAGCTTTCTTT. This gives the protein CASSPDWGRAFF. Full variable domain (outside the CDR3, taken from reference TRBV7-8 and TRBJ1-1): GAGVSQSPRYKVAKRGQDVALRCDPISGHVSLFWYQQALGQGPEFLTYFQNEAQLDKSGLPSDRFFAERPEGSVSTLKIQRTQQEDSAVYLCASSPDWGRAFFGQGTRLTVV.

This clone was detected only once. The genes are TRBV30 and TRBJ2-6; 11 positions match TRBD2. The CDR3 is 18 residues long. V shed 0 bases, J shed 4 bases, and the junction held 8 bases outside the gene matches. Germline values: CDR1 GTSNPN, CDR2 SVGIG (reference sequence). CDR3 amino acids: CAWSVRLAGPAGANVLTF. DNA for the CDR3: TGTGCCTGGAGTGTACGACTAGCGGGGCCGGCGGGGGCCAACGTCCTGACTTTC.

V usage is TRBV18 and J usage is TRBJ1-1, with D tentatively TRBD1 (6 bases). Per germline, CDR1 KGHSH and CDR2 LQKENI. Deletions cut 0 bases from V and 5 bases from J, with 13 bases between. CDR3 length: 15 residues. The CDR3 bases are TGTGCCAGCTCACCACCGGTGGGGGCAGCTACTGAAGCTTTCTTT. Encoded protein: CASSPPVGAATEAFF.

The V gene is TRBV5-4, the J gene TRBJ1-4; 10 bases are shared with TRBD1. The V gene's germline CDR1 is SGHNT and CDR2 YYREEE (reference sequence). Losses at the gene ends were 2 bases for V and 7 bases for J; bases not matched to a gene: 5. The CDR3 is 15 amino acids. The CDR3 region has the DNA TGTGCCAGCAGCTTCGGACAGGGGGAAAGTGAAAAACTGTTTTTT. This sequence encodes CASSFGQGESEKLFF.

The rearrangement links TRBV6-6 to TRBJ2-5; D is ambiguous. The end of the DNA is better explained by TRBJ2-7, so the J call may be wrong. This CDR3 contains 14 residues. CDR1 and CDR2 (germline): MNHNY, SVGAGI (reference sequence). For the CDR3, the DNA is TGTGCCAGCAGTACCACCGGAGAAATATACGAGCAGTACTTC. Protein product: CASSTTGEIYEQYF.

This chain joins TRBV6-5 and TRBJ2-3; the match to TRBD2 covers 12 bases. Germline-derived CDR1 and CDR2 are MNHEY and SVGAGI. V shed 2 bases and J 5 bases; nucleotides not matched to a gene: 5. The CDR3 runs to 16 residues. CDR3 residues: CASSYTPGLAGDTQYF. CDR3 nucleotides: TGTGCCAGCAGTTACACTCCGGGACTAGCGGGAGATACGCAGTATTTT.

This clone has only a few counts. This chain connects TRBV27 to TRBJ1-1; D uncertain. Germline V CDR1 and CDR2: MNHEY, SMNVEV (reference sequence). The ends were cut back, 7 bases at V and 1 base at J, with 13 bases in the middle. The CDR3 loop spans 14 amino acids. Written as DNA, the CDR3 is TGTGCCAGCACTTCCCACTTATCGAACACTGAAGCTTTCTTT. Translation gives CASTSHLSNTEAFF.

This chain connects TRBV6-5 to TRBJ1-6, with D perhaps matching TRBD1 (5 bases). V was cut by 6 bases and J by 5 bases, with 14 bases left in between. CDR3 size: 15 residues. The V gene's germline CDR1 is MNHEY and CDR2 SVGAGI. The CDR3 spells CASRTPTVNNSPLHF. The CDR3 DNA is TGTGCCAGCAGGACCCCGACAGTAAATAATTCACCCCTCCACTTT.

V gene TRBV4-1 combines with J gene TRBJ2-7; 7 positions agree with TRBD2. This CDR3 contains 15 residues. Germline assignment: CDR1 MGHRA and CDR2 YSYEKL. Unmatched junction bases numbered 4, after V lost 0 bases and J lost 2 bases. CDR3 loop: CASSQDKGTTYEQYF. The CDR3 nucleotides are TGCGCCAGCAGCCAAGATAAAGGGACTACCTACGAGCAGTACTTC.

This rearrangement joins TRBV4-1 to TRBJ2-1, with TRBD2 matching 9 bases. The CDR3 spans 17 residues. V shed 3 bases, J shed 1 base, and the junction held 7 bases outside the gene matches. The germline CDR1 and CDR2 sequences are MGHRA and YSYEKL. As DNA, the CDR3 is TGCGCCAGCAGCCACCTTACTAGCGGGTATTCCTACAATGAGCAGTTCTTC. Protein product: CASSHLTSGYSYNEQFF.

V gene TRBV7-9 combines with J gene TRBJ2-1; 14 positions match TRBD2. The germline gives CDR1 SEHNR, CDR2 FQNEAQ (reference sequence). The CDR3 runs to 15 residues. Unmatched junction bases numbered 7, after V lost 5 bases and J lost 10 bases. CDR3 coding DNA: TGTGCCAGCAGCCAGACTAGCGGGAGGGCGTCCGAGCAGTTCTTC. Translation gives CASSQTSGRASEQFF.

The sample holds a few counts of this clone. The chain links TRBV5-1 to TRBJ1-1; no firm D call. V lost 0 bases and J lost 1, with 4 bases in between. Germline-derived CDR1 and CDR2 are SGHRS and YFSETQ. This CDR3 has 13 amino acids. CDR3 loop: CASSLATNTEAFF. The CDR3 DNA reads TGCGCCAGCAGCTTGGCTACGAACACTGAAGCTTTCTTT.

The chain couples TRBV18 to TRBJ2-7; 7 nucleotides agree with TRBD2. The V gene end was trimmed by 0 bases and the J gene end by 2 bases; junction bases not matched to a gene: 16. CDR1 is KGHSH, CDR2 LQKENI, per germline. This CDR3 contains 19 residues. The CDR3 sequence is CASSPPSGAGLLNPYEQYF. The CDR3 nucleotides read TGTGCCAGCTCACCACCGTCGGGAGCGGGACTACTCAATCCCTACGAGCAGTACTTC.

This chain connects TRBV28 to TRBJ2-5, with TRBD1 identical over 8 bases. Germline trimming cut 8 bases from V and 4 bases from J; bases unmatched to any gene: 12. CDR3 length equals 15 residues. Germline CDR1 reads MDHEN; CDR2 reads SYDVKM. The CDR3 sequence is CASRETGAPSETQYF. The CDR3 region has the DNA TGTGCCAGCCGAGAGACAGGGGCGCCTTCAGAGACCCAGTACTTC.

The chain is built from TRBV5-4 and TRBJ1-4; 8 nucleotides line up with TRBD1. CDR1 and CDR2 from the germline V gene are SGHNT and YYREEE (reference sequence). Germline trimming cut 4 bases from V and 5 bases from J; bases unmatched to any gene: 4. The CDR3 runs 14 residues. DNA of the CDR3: TGTGCCAGCAGCGAGGACAGGGAGAATGAAAAACTGTTTTTT. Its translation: CASSEDRENEKLFF.

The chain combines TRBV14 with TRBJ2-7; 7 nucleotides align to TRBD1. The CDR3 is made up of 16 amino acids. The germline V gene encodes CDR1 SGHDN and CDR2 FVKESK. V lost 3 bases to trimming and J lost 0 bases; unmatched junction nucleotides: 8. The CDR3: CASSQLGQVSSYEQYF. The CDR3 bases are TGTGCCAGCAGCCAGTTAGGACAGGTCAGCTCCTACGAGCAGTACTTC.

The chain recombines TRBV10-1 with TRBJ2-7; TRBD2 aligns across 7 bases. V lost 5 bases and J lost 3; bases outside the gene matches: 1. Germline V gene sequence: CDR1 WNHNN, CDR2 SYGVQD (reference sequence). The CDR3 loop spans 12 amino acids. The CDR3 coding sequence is TGCGCCAGCAGTCGGGGGGACTACGAGCAGTACTTC. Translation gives CASSRGDYEQYF.

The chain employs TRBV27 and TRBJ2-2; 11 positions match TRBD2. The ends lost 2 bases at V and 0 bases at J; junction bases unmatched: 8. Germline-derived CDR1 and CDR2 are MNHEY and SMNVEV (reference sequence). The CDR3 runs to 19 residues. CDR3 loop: CASSLLGTSGHANTGELFF. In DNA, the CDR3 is TGTGCCAGCAGTTTACTTGGGACTAGCGGCCACGCGAACACCGGGGAGCTGTTTTTT.

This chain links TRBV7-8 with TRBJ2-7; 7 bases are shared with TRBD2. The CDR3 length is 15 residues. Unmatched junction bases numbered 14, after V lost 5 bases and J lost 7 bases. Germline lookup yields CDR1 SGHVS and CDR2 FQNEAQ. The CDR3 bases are TGTGCCAGCAGCCTGGGGTTAGCGGGCGTCTTGGAGCAGTACTTC. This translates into CASSLGLAGVLEQYF.

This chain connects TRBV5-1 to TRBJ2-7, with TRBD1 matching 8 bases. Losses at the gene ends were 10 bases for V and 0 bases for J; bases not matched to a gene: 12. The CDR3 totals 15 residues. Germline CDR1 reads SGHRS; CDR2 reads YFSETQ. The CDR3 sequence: CAATDRGLSSYEQYF. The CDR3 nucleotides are TGCGCCGCCACCGACAGGGGTCTTTCCTCCTACGAGCAGTACTTC.

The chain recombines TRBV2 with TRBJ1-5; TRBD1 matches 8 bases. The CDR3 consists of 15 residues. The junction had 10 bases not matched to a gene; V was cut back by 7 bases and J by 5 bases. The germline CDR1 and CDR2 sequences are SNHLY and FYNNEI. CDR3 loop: CASNSRTGPDQPQHF. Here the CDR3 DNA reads TGTGCCAGCAACTCGCGGACAGGGCCCGATCAGCCCCAGCATTTT.

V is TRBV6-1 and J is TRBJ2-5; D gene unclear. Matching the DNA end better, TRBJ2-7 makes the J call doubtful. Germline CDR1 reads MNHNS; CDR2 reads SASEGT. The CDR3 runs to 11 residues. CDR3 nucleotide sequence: TGTGCCAGCAGTCCCCTCTACGAGCAGTACTTC. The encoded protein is CASSPLYEQYF.

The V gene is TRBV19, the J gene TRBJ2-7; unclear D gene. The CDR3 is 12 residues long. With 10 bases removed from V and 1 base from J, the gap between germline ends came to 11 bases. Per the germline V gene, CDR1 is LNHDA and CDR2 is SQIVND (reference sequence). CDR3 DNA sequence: TGTGCCACCGCCGGTCCATCCTACGAGCAGTACTTC. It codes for CATAGPSYEQYF.

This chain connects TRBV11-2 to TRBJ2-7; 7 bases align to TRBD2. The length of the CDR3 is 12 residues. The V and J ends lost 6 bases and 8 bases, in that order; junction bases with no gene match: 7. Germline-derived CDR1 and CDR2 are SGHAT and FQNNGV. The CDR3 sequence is CASRLVGGKQYF. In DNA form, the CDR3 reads TGTGCCAGCAGACTCGTGGGAGGGAAGCAGTACTTC.

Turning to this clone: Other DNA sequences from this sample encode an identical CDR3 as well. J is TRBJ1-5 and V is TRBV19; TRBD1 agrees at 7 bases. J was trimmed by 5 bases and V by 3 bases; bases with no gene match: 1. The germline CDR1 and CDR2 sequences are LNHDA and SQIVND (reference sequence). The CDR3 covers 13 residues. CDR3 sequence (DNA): TGTGCCAGTAGTATTACAGGGGATCAGCCCCAGCATTTT. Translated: CASSITGDQPQHF.

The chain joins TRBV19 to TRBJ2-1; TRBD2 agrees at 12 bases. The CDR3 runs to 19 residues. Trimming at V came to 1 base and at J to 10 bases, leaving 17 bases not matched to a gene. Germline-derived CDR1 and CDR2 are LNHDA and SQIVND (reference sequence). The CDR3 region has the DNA TGTGCCAGTAGTATAGGGGGGCCAAGGACTAGCGGGAAACGCACAGAGCAGTTCTTC. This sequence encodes CASSIGGPRTSGKRTEQFF.

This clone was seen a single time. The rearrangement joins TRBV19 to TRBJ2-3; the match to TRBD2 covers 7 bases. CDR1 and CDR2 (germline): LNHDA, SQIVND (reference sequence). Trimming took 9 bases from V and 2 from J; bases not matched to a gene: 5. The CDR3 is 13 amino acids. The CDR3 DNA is TGTGCCAGCCTAGCGGCACTCACAGATACGCAGTATTTT. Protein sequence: CASLAALTDTQYF. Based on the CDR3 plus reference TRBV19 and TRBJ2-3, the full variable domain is DGGITQSPKYLFRKEGQNVTLSCEQNLNHDAMYWYRQDPGQGLRLIYYSQIVNDFQKGDIAEGYSVSREKKESFPLTVTSAQKNPTAFYLCASLAALTDTQYFGPGTRLTVL.